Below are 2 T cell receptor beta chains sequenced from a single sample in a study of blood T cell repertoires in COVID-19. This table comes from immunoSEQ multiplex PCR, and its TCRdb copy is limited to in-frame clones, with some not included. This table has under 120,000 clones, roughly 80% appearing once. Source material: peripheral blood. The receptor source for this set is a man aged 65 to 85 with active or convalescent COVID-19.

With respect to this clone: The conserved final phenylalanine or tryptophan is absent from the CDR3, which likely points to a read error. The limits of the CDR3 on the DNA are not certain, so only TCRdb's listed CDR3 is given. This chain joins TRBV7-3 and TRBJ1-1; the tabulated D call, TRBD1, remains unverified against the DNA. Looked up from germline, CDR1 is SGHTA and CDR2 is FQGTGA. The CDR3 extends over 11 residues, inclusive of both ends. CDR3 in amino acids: CASSPGQMNGE.

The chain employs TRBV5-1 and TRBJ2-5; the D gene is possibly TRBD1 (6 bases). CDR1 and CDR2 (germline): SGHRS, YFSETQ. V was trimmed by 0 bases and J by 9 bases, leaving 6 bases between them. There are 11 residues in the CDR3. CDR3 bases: TGCGCCAGCAGCTTGGAGGGGGCCCAGTACTTC. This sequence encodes CASSLEGAQYF.